This entry describes one T cell receptor (beta chain). Antigen: not known. The sample belongs to a study of OX40 agonist ivuxolimab in advanced cancers. Study-wide background: Patients in the trial were receiving intravenous ivuxolimab every 2 weeks, at doses of 0.01 to 10 mg/kg.

The assay was immunoSEQ multiplex PCR, and TCRdb's table has in-frame clones only and misses some. The sample records roughly 130,000 clones, about 94% being singletons. With 5 bases removed from V and 6 bases from J, the gap between germline ends came to 20 bases. The CDR3 is 17 residues long. Per germline, CDR1 LNHDA and CDR2 SQIVND (reference sequence). Peripheral blood came from all dose cohorts at three timepoints. Study-level results: In the expanded peripheral T cells, antigen specificity was never determined. Among T cells, CD8+ cells averaged more expanded clones than CD4+ cells.

The specimen was CD4+ or CD8+ T cells sorted from blood, collected in a trial of the OX40 agonist ivuxolimab. This rearrangement joins TRBV19 to TRBJ1-6, with D maybe TRBD1 (5 bases). The clonotype originates from an adult with an advanced solid tumor such as melanoma, head and neck, liver or kidney cancer. The CDR3 protein is CASSLQIPRGSNSPLHF. For the CDR3, the DNA is TGTGCCAGTAGTCTCCAAATCCCAAGGGGATCTAATTCACCCCTCCACTTT.